This is a list of T cell receptor beta chains from one sample in a study of memory CD4+ T cells and cytomegalovirus serostatus. Here immunoSEQ multiplex PCR was the method, and the copy in TCRdb shows in-frame clones only, minus some. This sample carries some 30,000 clones, around 74% of them seen once, and the ten largest clones take about 0.65%. Source material: memory CD4+ T cells from blood. Receptors originate from an adult in good health and CMV-seronegative. Some clones in this sample may be carry-over from other donors' samples. The CDR3 runs from the conserved cysteine through the conserved F or W. The D gene is left open where the match is weak. Rows may omit the clone size; those that give it use once, few, many or a size class.

CASSSTGYYGYTF TGTGCCAGCAGTTCGACAGGGTACTATGGCTACACCTTC TRBD1 13 TRBJ1-2 . TRBV6-6
CASSPSGFSYGYTF TGTGCCAGCAGTCCATCAGGGTTCTCCTATGGCTACACCTTC . 14 TRBJ1-2 . TRBV28
CASAGTNYGYTF TGTGCCAGCGCCGGGACCAACTATGGCTACACCTTC . 12 TRBJ1-2 few TRBV19
CASSLRTGPGQPQHF TGTGCCAGCAGCCTTCGGACAGGGCCGGGACAGCCCCAGCATTTT TRBD1 15 TRBJ1-5 . TRBV7-2
CASAAEDQPQHF TGTGCCAGCGCGGCAGAAGATCAGCCCCAGCATTTT . 12 TRBJ1-5 . TRBV7-9
CASSLSQTNEKLFF TGTGCCAGCAGCTTAAGTCAAACCAATGAAAAACTGTTTTTT . 14 TRBJ1-4 . TRBV7-6
CASSYSGTGNVETQYF TGTGCCAGCAGTTACTCGGGGACAGGGAATGTCGAGACCCAGTACTTC TRBD1 16 TRBJ2-5 once TRBV6-5
CASSIVGTGGSTDTQYF TGTGCCAGTAGTATAGTCGGCACAGGGGGTAGCACAGATACGCAGTATTTT TRBD1 17 TRBJ2-3 . TRBV19
CASSEQGRDSPLHF TGTGCCAGCAGTGAACAGGGGAGAGATTCACCCCTCCACTTT . 14 TRBJ1-6 . TRBV6-1
CASSLDLTGRFYGYTF TGTGCCAGCAGCTTAGACCTGACAGGACGGTTCTATGGCTACACCTTC . 16 TRBJ1-2 . TRBV11-2
CASSQEYYNEQFF TGCGCCAGCAGCCAAGAATACTACAATGAGCAGTTCTTC . 13 TRBJ2-1 . TRBV4-3
CASSQTSGGDNEQFF TGCGCCAGCAGCCAAACTAGCGGGGGGGACAATGAGCAGTTCTTC TRBD2 15 TRBJ2-1 once TRBV4-1
CASSVSGGRGYEQYF TGTGCCAGCAGCGTTAGCGGGGGTCGGGGTTACGAGCAGTACTTC TRBD2 15 TRBJ2-7 . TRBV7-2
CASSSDGSFNYGYTF TGCGCCAGCAGCTCGGACGGATCTTTCAACTATGGCTACACCTTC . 15 TRBJ1-2 . TRBV5-1
CASSWGTGNQPQHF TGTGCCAGCAGCTGGGGGACGGGGAATCAGCCCCAGCATTTT . 14 TRBJ1-5 . TRBV5-5
CASRAVNMNTEAFF TGTGCCAGCAGGGCAGTAAACATGAACACTGAAGCTTTCTTT . 14 TRBJ1-1 . TRBV6-6
CASRGGGLEYNEQFF TGTGCCAGCAGAGGGGGGGGTTTGGAGTACAATGAGCAGTTCTTC . 15 TRBJ2-1 . TRBV5-4
CASSSGVNQPQHF TGTGCCAGCAGCTCAGGGGTAAATCAGCCCCAGCATTTT . 13 TRBJ1-5 few TRBV6-6
CASSVGTGGDNQPQHF TGTGCCAGCAGCGTAGGCACAGGGGGCGATAATCAGCCCCAGCATTTT TRBD1 16 TRBJ1-5 . TRBV9
CASSQGKQGTWVGQYF TGCGCCAGCAGCCAAGGGAAACAGGGAACTTGGGTGGGGCAGTACTTC . 16 TRBJ2-7 . TRBV4-3
CASSLGTGGIPGYTF TGTGCCAGCAGCTTGGGTACAGGCGGTATCCCTGGCTACACCTTC . 15 TRBJ1-2 few TRBV5-6
CASSEAPNTGELFF TGCGCCAGCAGTGAGGCCCCGAACACCGGGGAGCTGTTTTTT . 14 TRBJ2-2 . TRBV10-1
CASSSGTSGEETQYF TGTGCCAGCAGCTCCGGGACTAGCGGGGAAGAGACCCAGTACTTC TRBD2 15 TRBJ2-5 . TRBV11-3
CASSEGQQETQYF TGTGCCAGCAGTGAAGGACAGCAAGAGACCCAGTACTTC . 13 TRBJ2-5 . TRBV2
CASSVTPDGSAYEQYF TGTGCCAGCAGCGTAACCCCGGACGGATCGGCCTACGAGCAGTACTTC . 16 TRBJ2-7 few TRBV9
CASSPTRDTEAFF TGTGCCAGCAGCCCGACCCGCGACACTGAAGCTTTCTTT . 13 TRBJ1-1 . TRBV7-9
CASSRGGAPTVDTQYF TGCGCCAGCAGTCGCGGGGGGGCCCCGACAGTCGATACGCAGTATTTT TRBD2 16 TRBJ2-3 . TRBV4-3
CASSLRAGTINSYNEQFF TGCGCCAGCAGCTTGAGGGCAGGGACCATTAACTCCTACAATGAGCAGTTCTTC . 18 TRBJ2-1 once TRBV5-1
CASSRDINTEAFF TGCGCCAGCAGCCGGGACATCAACACTGAAGCTTTCTTT . 13 TRBJ1-1 . TRBV5-1
CASSSLSGGHEQYF TGTGCCAGCAGCTCCCTCAGCGGGGGTCACGAGCAGTACTTC TRBD2 14 TRBJ2-7 . TRBV11-3
CASIGGRLNTEAFF TGTGCCAGCATAGGGGGAAGGTTGAACACTGAAGCTTTCTTT . 14 TRBJ1-1 . TRBV11-2
CASRRTTQETQYF TGTGCCAGCAGACGGACTACCCAAGAGACCCAGTACTTC . 13 TRBJ2-5 few TRBV6-5
CASSLDGGGGYTF TGTGCCAGCAGCTTAGATGGCGGGGGAGGCTACACCTTC . 13 TRBJ1-2 . TRBV7-9
CSARDFGDTF TGCAGTGCTAGAGATTTCGGGGACACCTTC . 10 TRBJ1-2 . TRBV20-1
CASSQVIGEKLFF TGCGCCAGCAGCCAAGTGATTGGGGAAAAACTGTTTTTT . 13 TRBJ1-4 . TRBV4-3
CASSPSSGQVQPQHF TGTGCCAGCTCACCCTCTTCGGGGCAAGTACAGCCCCAGCATTTT . 15 TRBJ1-5 . TRBV18